The source of this T cell receptor beta chain is a study of blood T cell repertoires in COVID-19. TCRdb keeps only in-frame clones here, not all; method: immunoSEQ multiplex PCR. The table has approximately 87,000 clones, around 80% seen once. Trimming cost V 2 bases and J 2 bases; bases outside gene matches: 2. The CDR3 sequence is 15 residues long. Germline CDR1 MNHEY, CDR2 SMNVEV (reference sequence). This TCR was sampled from a woman older than 75 with acute or convalescent COVID-19. The sample comprised peripheral blood. The genes are TRBV27 and TRBJ2-3; 9 positions match TRBD2. The CDR3 loop is CASSLGLAHTDTQYF. The DNA for the CDR3 is TGTGCCAGCAGTTTAGGACTAGCGCACACAGATACGCAGTATTTT.